Below are 20 T cell receptor beta chains sequenced from a single sample in a study of memory CD4+ T cells and cytomegalovirus serostatus (dated by TCRdb to between 2017 and 2020). Libraries were made using the immunoSEQ multiplex PCR assay. TCRdb holds this immuneACCESS table with in-frame rearrangements only. Some clones are missing; in checked studies, unresolved V genes explain under half, and the rest has no known cause. The sample table contains about 59,000 clones; only one count was recorded for roughly three quarters of them. Of the sample, around 1% falls within the top ten clones. A FACSAria II was used to sort memory CD4+ T cells, defined as single viable CD3+CD4+CD8-CD45RO+ cells. The sequenced material came from memory CD4+ T cells from blood. All receptors come from an adult in good health and CMV-seronegative.

V and J are TRBV2 and TRBJ1-4, with TRBD1 as a possible D gene (6 bases). There are 17 residues in the CDR3. Deletions cut 7 bases from V and 0 bases from J, with 18 bases between. Germline V gene sequence: CDR1 SNHLY, CDR2 FYNNEI. The CDR3 nucleotides are TGTGCCAGCAAAGGTTCGGGGGCCCTTGCAACTAATGAAAAACTGTTTTTT. Protein product: CASKGSGALATNEKLFF.

J is TRBJ2-2 and V is TRBV6-1; 8 bases are a match to TRBD2. The V and J ends lost 4 bases and 1 base, in that order; junction bases with no gene match: 2. The CDR3 extends over 15 amino acids. Per the germline V gene, CDR1 is MNHNS and CDR2 is SASEGT. CDR3 in amino acids: CASSGSGVNTGELFF. The CDR3 coding sequence is TGTGCCAGCAGTGGTAGCGGGGTGAACACCGGGGAGCTGTTTTTT.

As DNA, the CDR3 is TGTGCCAGCTCCACCCCTCCAGGGGTTGGACAGCCCCAGCATTTT. It yields the protein CASSTPPGVGQPQHF. The rearrangement joins TRBV18 to TRBJ1-5; TRBD1 might be the D (6 bases). The CDR3 loop spans 15 amino acids. The germline gives CDR1 KGHSH, CDR2 LQKENI. With 6 bases removed from V and 7 bases from J, the gap between germline ends came to 19 bases. Using reference TRBV18 and TRBJ1-5 for the parts outside the CDR3, the full variable domain is NAGVMQNPRHLVRRRGQEARLRCSPMKGHSHVYWYRQLPEEGLKFMVYLQKENIIDESGMPKERFSAEFPKEGPSILRIQQVVRGDSAAYFCASSTPPGVGQPQHFGDGTRLSIL.

The V and J genes are TRBV11-3 and TRBJ2-1; TRBD1 agrees at 7 bases. The CDR3 contains 14 residues. J lost 4 bases, V lost 8 bases, and 8 bases had no gene match. In germline, CDR1 is SGHNT, CDR2 YENEEA. CDR3 residues: CASRKGTEYNEQFF. The CDR3, as DNA: TGTGCCAGCCGGAAAGGGACAGAGTACAATGAGCAGTTCTTC.

V is TRBV5-1 and J is TRBJ1-2, with D maybe TRBD1 (6 bases). Germline V gene lookup returns CDR1 SGHRS and CDR2 YFSETQ. This CDR3 is built from 13 residues. V gave up 0 bases and J gave up 7 bases, with 10 bases separating them. CDR3 bases: TGCGCCAGCAGCTTGGGGACAGACAGTGGCTACACCTTC. It yields the protein CASSLGTDSGYTF.

The CDR3 loop is CASSSSREKNEQYF. CDR3 DNA sequence: TGTGCCAGCAGTTCCAGCAGGGAGAAAAACGAGCAGTACTTC. This chain uses TRBV6-5 with TRBJ2-7; D is possibly TRBD1 or TRBD2 (5 bases each). With 4 bases removed from V and 5 bases from J, the gap between germline ends came to 15 bases. Germline V gene sequence: CDR1 MNHEY, CDR2 SVGAGI. This CDR3 comprises 14 residues.

V usage is TRBV30 and J usage is TRBJ1-1; weak D call: TRBD1 (5 bases). Germline V gene lookup returns CDR1 GTSNPN and CDR2 SVGIG (reference sequence). The CDR3 totals 14 residues. The V gene lost 0 bases and the J gene lost 1 base, with 9 bases spanning the gap. This CDR3 reads CAWSVGLRNTEAFF. The CDR3 nucleotides are TGTGCCTGGAGTGTGGGGCTCCGGAACACTGAAGCTTTCTTT.

This clone was found once. The chain carries TRBV7-2 and TRBJ2-7, with 10 bases fitting TRBD1. With 3 bases clipped from V and 6 bases from J, the junction kept 8 bases outside the gene matches. There are 15 residues in the CDR3. Germline assignment: CDR1 SGHTA and CDR2 FQGNSA. The CDR3 bases are TGTGCCAGCAGCTTGAGCGGGACAGGGGTCGGCGAGCAGTACTTC. Amino acid sequence: CASSLSGTGVGEQYF.

The chain has TRBV7-2 and TRBJ2-7; D gene uncertain. The CDR3 runs 15 residues. From germline, CDR1 is SGHTA and CDR2 FQGNSA. Trimming cost V 6 bases and J 0 bases, with 15 bases left between them. Written as DNA, the CDR3 is TGTGCCAGCAGACCCATGACCAGATCCTCCTACGAGCAGTACTTC. The encoded protein is CASRPMTRSSYEQYF.

This chain joins TRBV9 and TRBJ2-2; D ambiguous. The CDR3 has 13 amino acids. The V end was cut by 0 bases, the J end by 5 bases, with 5 bases between. The germline V gene encodes CDR1 SGDLS and CDR2 YYNGEE. The CDR3 DNA follows: TGTGCCAGCAGCGTAGATCAGACCGGGGAGCTGTTTTTT. Encoded protein: CASSVDQTGELFF. Complete variable domain (other parts from reference TRBV9 and TRBJ2-2): DSGVTQTPKHLITATGQRVTLRCSPRSGDLSVYWYQQSLDQGLQFLIQYYNGEERAKGNILERFSAQQFPDLHSELNLSSLELGDSALYFCASSVDQTGELFFGEGSRLTVL.

The rearrangement links TRBV7-9 to TRBJ1-2, with TRBD1 matching 8 bases. The CDR3 has 13 amino acids. Germline loops: CDR1 SEHNR, CDR2 FQNEAQ (reference sequence). The junction had 2 bases not matched to a gene; V was cut back by 5 bases and J by 3 bases. The CDR3 is CASSLTGDYGYTF. CDR3 in DNA: TGTGCCAGCAGCCTGACAGGGGACTATGGCTACACCTTC.

The CDR3 DNA reads as TGTGCCAGCAGCTTTTCGGCAGGGAAGCCCGAGCAGTACTTC. It codes for CASSFSAGKPEQYF. J is TRBJ2-7 and V is TRBV11-2, with D maybe TRBD1 (5 bases). The CDR3 sequence is 14 residues long. Germline V gives CDR1 SGHAT, CDR2 FQNNGV. Deletions cut 3 bases from V and 6 bases from J, with 15 bases between.

This clone occurred a few times. V gene TRBV30 combines with J gene TRBJ1-3, with D unresolved. Germline CDR1 is GTSNPN and CDR2 is SVGIG (reference sequence). CDR3 length equals 11 residues. Trimming removed 3 bases at V and 16 bases at J, with 16 bases between. CDR3 amino acids: CAWSPGAYPYF. DNA for the CDR3: TGTGCCTGGAGCCCGGGCGCTTACCCGTATTTT. Complete variable domain (other parts from reference TRBV30 and TRBJ1-3): SQTIHQWPATLVQPVGSPLSLECTVEGTSNPNLYWYRQAAGRGLQLLFYSVGIGQISSEVPQNLSASRPQDRQFILSSKKLLLSDSGFYLCAWSPGAYPYFGEGSWLTVV.

This clone has more than one count but fewer than ten. The chain is built from TRBV6-5 and TRBJ2-5; 8 bases map to TRBD2. V shed 6 bases, J shed 5 bases, and the junction held 11 bases outside the gene matches. CDR3 size: 15 residues. Germline V gene lookup returns CDR1 MNHEY and CDR2 SVGAGI. The CDR3 DNA reads TGTGCCAGCAGACCGGGACTAGTCTCTGGTGAGACCCAGTACTTC. Amino acid sequence: CASRPGLVSGETQYF.

The chain is built from TRBV10-3 and TRBJ1-4; D might be TRBD1 (6 bases). V lost 8 bases, J lost 5 bases, and 12 bases lay in between. Germline V gene sequence: CDR1 ENHRY, CDR2 SYGVKD. The CDR3 is made up of 13 amino acids. CDR3 nucleotide sequence: TGTGCCATCTCGGACAGTGGAAATGAAAAACTGTTTTTT. Translated: CAISDSGNEKLFF.

The chain employs TRBV5-6 and TRBJ1-3; D is possibly TRBD1 (6 bases). The V end was cut by 1 base, the J end by 3 bases, with 8 bases between. Germline CDR1 is SGHDT and CDR2 is YYEEEE. The CDR3 has 14 residues. The CDR3: CASSLRQVGNTIYF. The CDR3 DNA follows: TGTGCCAGCAGCTTGCGACAGGTTGGAAACACCATATATTTT.

The rearrangement uses TRBV7-9 and TRBJ1-1; 7 positions match TRBD1. CDR1 and CDR2 from the germline V gene are SEHNR and FQNEAQ (reference sequence). J was trimmed by 6 bases and V by 4 bases; bases with no gene match: 5. There are 13 residues in the CDR3. This chain's CDR3 is CASSYGTVAEAFF. The CDR3 DNA is TGTGCCAGCAGCTATGGGACAGTCGCTGAAGCTTTCTTT.

The J gene is TRBJ2-3, the V gene TRBV7-2; the match to TRBD2 covers 9 bases. J gave up 5 bases and V 5 bases, and 11 bases lay outside the gene matches. The germline gives CDR1 SGHTA, CDR2 FQGNSA. This CDR3 has 16 amino acids. The CDR3 DNA reads TGTGCCAGCAGCGGGAGTAGCGGGAGTGGGAGAGATACGCAGTATTTT. Translation: CASSGSSGSGRDTQYF.

The gene calls are TRBV6-6 and TRBJ2-1; D remains unclear. The germline V gene encodes CDR1 MNHNY and CDR2 SVGAGI (reference sequence). With 6 bases removed from V and 0 bases from J, the gap between germline ends came to 12 bases. This CDR3 is built from 15 residues. The CDR3, as DNA: TGTGCCAGCAGATCGCCCGGCAGCTCCTACAATGAGCAGTTCTTC. This gives the protein CASRSPGSSYNEQFF.

This clone was seen only once. V is TRBV5-1 and J is TRBJ2-1; 7 bases line up with TRBD2. Germline V gene sequence: CDR1 SGHRS, CDR2 YFSETQ. V shed 3 bases, J shed 7 bases, and the junction held 4 bases outside the gene matches. This CDR3 has 13 residues. The CDR3 protein is CASSSSGPNEQFF. DNA for the CDR3: TGCGCCAGCAGCTCTAGCGGACCTAATGAGCAGTTCTTC.